Below are 22 T cell receptor beta chains sequenced from a single sample in a study of cytomegalovirus exposure and HLA in healthy donors. The PCR employed 60 Vbeta primers together with 13 Jbeta primers. Repertoires were generated with immunoSEQ multiplex PCR, while TCRdb's copy carries only in-frame clones and drops some. This sample carries almost 65,000 clones, 60% to 80% of them seen once, and the ten largest clones take about 4.8%. Sequencing was carried out using PBMCs. These receptors came from a male donor in good health and CMV-seropositive.

The CDR3 bases are TGTGCCAGTAGTATCCACAAGCGGAATGAAAAACTGTTTTTT. This gives the protein CASSIHKRNEKLFF. This sequence joins TRBV19 and TRBJ1-4; D is uncertain. Germline values: CDR1 LNHDA, CDR2 SQIVND (reference sequence). With 3 bases removed from V and 5 bases from J, the gap between germline ends came to 10 bases. This CDR3 has 14 amino acids.

This clone was recorded a few times. CDR3 residues: CASSLVGSLGGPLDGYTF. The CDR3 DNA is TGCGCCAGCAGCTTGGTAGGGTCTCTCGGGGGGCCTTTAGATGGCTACACCTTC. J is TRBJ1-2 and V is TRBV5-1; a weak D match, TRBD1 (6 bases). The V and J ends lost 0 bases and 6 bases respectively, with 24 bases between them. CDR1 and CDR2 from the germline V gene are SGHRS and YFSETQ. The CDR3 length is 18 residues.

This chain joins TRBV6-4 and TRBJ1-5; D remains unclear. Trimming removed 2 bases from V and 4 bases from J, with 6 bases in between. The CDR3 is 13 amino acids. Germline V gene lookup returns CDR1 MRHNA and CDR2 SNTAGT. CDR3 bases: TGTGCCAGCAGTGACGGGGAGAATCAGCCCCAGCATTTT. Its translation: CASSDGENQPQHF.

The chain employs TRBV11-1 and TRBJ2-7, with unresolved D. Germline-derived CDR1 and CDR2 are SGHAT and FQDESV (reference sequence). This CDR3 is 12 amino acids long. Trimming shortened V by 2 bases and J by 3 bases, and 5 bases separated the two germline ends. The CDR3 sequence is CASSLFSYEQYF. In nucleotides, the CDR3 is TGTGCCAGCAGCTTATTCAGCTACGAGCAGTACTTC.

This CDR3 reads CASSFRDSHFEAFF. The CDR3 nucleotides read TGTGCCAGCAGCTTCCGGGACTCCCACTTCGAGGCTTTCTTT. V usage is TRBV7-2 and J usage is TRBJ1-1, with D possibly matching TRBD1 (5 bases). Germline V CDR1 and CDR2: SGHTA, FQGNSA. The CDR3 runs 14 residues. V was cut by 3 bases and J by 11 bases, with 19 bases left in between.

This sequence joins TRBV28 and TRBJ2-1, with TRBD1 identical over 8 bases. After removal of 4 bases from V and 4 bases from J, the junction contained 9 bases not matched to a gene. Germline assignment: CDR1 MDHEN and CDR2 SYDVKM. This CDR3 spans 16 amino acids. CDR3 bases: TGTGCCAGCAGTTCCCCGGGGACAGGAACATACAATGAGCAGTTCTTC. Translating it yields CASSSPGTGTYNEQFF. Complete variable domain (other parts from reference TRBV28 and TRBJ2-1): DVKVTQSSRYLVKRTGEKVFLECVQDMDHENMFWYRQDPGLGLRLIYFSYDVKMKEKGDIPEGYSVSREKKERFSLILESASTNQTSMYLCASSSPGTGTYNEQFFGPGTRLTVL.

This chain connects TRBV30 to TRBJ2-3, with no clear D. CDR1 GTSNPN and CDR2 SVGIG come from the germline V gene (reference sequence). V lost 2 bases, J lost 3 bases, and 12 bases lay in between. The CDR3 has 14 amino acids. The CDR3, as DNA: TGTGCCTGGAGTCTCAGGTTAGGAACAGATACGCAGTATTTT. Its protein product is CAWSLRLGTDTQYF. Supplemented by reference TRBV30 and TRBJ2-3, the full variable domain reads SQTIHQWPATLVQPVGSPLSLECTVEGTSNPNLYWYRQAAGRGLQLLFYSVGIGQISSEVPQNLSASRPQDRQFILSSKKLLLSDSGFYLCAWSLRLGTDTQYFGPGTRLTVL.

The V call is TRBV25-1, the J call TRBJ2-5, with no clear D. Germline CDR1 is MGHDK and CDR2 is SYGVNS. Trimming left V 4 bases short and J 0 bases short, with 12 bases between. The CDR3 contains 15 residues. CDR3 region: CASSVAQNHQETQYF. For the CDR3, the DNA is TGTGCCAGCAGTGTGGCACAAAACCACCAAGAGACCCAGTACTTC. The full variable domain, its missing parts supplied by reference TRBV25-1 and TRBJ2-5, is EADIYQTPRYLVIGTGKKITLECSQTMGHDKMYWYQQDPGMELHLIHYSYGVNSTEKGDLSSESTVSRIRTEHFPLTLESARPSHTSQYLCASSVAQNHQETQYFGPGTRLLVL.

In this sample, this clone turned up a few times. This chain links TRBV7-9 with TRBJ1-1, with 9 bases aligning to TRBD1. CDR3 length equals 16 residues. Germline V gene sequence: CDR1 SEHNR, CDR2 FQNEAQ (reference sequence). J lost 0 bases, V lost 6 bases, and 8 bases had no gene match. CDR3 in DNA: TGTGCCAGCAGGGTCGGGACAGGGAAGTTGAACACTGAAGCTTTCTTT. This sequence encodes CASRVGTGKLNTEAFF.

J is TRBJ2-3 and V is TRBV7-2; 15 bases are a match to TRBD2. The CDR3 extends over 17 amino acids. V shed 3 bases and J 3 bases; nucleotides not matched to a gene: 4. Germline CDR1 SGHTA, CDR2 FQGNSA. The CDR3 spells CASSLWTSGGATDTQYF. The CDR3 bases are TGTGCCAGCAGCTTGTGGACTAGCGGGGGGGCTACAGATACGCAGTATTTT.

The chain has TRBV4-1 and TRBJ2-5; 7 bases are a match to TRBD1. The end of the DNA fits TRBJ2-7 better, so the J call may be wrong. Looked up from germline, CDR1 is MGHRA and CDR2 is YSYEKL. The CDR3 has 15 residues. In DNA form, the CDR3 reads TGCGCCAGCAGCCAAGAGGAGCAGGGGGCCTACGAGCAGTACTTC. Residues: CASSQEEQGAYEQYF.

The V and J genes are TRBV6-6 and TRBJ1-5; tentatively, D is TRBD1 (6 bases). The length of the CDR3 is 15 residues. From germline, CDR1 is MNHNY and CDR2 SVGAGI (reference sequence). The V gene lost 6 bases and the J gene lost 2 bases, with 14 bases spanning the gap. CDR3 in amino acids: CASRQQGIGNQPQHF. In DNA form, the CDR3 reads TGTGCCAGCAGGCAACAGGGAATCGGCAATCAGCCCCAGCATTTT.

The chain couples TRBV4-2 to TRBJ2-1, with a weak D call TRBD2 (6 bases). Trimming pared 5 bases from V and 4 bases from J, leaving 15 bases between. The CDR3 totals 15 residues. Germline V gene data show CDR1 as LGHNA and CDR2 as YNFKEQ. The CDR3: CASSSPAGLYNEQFF. The CDR3 nucleotides are TGTGCCAGCAGCTCCCCCGCGGGACTGTACAATGAGCAGTTCTTC.

This chain uses TRBV5-1 with TRBJ2-5; TRBD2 matches 12 bases. Germline CDR1 and CDR2: SGHRS and YFSETQ. Losses at the gene ends were 4 bases for V and 2 bases for J; bases not matched to a gene: 3. The CDR3 extends over 15 amino acids. The CDR3 coding sequence is TGCGCCAGCAGCCTAGCGGGGGGGCAACAAGAGACCCAGTACTTC. Its protein product is CASSLAGGQQETQYF.

The chain couples TRBV4-3 to TRBJ2-4; 7 bases align to TRBD1. The ends lost 0 bases at V and 0 bases at J; junction bases unmatched: 14. CDR1 and CDR2 (germline): LGHNA, YSLEER. The CDR3 has 20 amino acids. As DNA, the CDR3 is TGCGCCAGCAGCCAAGATTGGGGGACAGCACCCAGACTAGCCAAAAACATTCAGTACTTC. Translated, it gives CASSQDWGTAPRLAKNIQYF.

The table lists this clone with a count of one. This chain links TRBV5-1 with TRBJ2-5, with 7 bases fitting TRBD1. The CDR3 contains 13 residues. The junction had 7 bases not matched to a gene; V was cut back by 4 bases and J by 7 bases. CDR1 is SGHRS and CDR2 is YFSETQ in the germline V gene. CDR3 sequence (DNA): TGCGCCAGCAGCCCCGGACAGGAAGGGACCCAGTACTTC. It encodes CASSPGQEGTQYF.

This clone was detected only once. V and J are TRBV7-9 and TRBJ2-1, with TRBD1 matching 10 bases. Trimming removed 0 bases from V and 9 bases from J; junction bases left unmatched: 5. The germline V gene encodes CDR1 SEHNR and CDR2 FQNEAQ (reference sequence). This CDR3 contains 15 residues. Written as DNA, the CDR3 is TGTGCCAGCAGCTTAGCCGGGACAGGGGATGGTGAGCAGTTCTTC. Encoded protein: CASSLAGTGDGEQFF.

This clone has just a few counts. This chain joins TRBV19 and TRBJ1-2; D is perhaps TRBD1 (6 bases). V lost 2 bases and J lost 4, with 14 bases in between. Germline values: CDR1 LNHDA, CDR2 SQIVND (reference sequence). The CDR3 is 15 residues long. The CDR3 region has the DNA TGTGCCAGTAGTATACCGGGGGGCGACGGCTATGGCTACACCTTC. As protein: CASSIPGGDGYGYTF.

The V call is TRBV4-3, the J call TRBJ2-5; D is perhaps TRBD1 (5 bases). The J call is uncertain, as TRBJ2-7 better fits the DNA end. CDR3 length equals 13 residues. The germline CDR1 and CDR2 sequences are LGHNA and YSLEER. CDR3 residues: CASSHEQDYEQYF. The DNA of the CDR3 is TGCGCCAGCAGCCATGAACAGGACTACGAGCAGTACTTC.

The rearrangement joins TRBV7-6 to TRBJ1-5; D call uncertain. CDR3 length: 15 amino acids. Trimming removed 2 bases at V and 0 bases at J, with 8 bases between. Looked up from germline, CDR1 is SGHVS and CDR2 is FNYEAQ. As DNA, the CDR3 is TGTGCCAGCAGCTTAAACGGTAATAGCAATCAGCCCCAGCATTTT. It specifies CASSLNGNSNQPQHF. Based on the CDR3 plus reference TRBV7-6 and TRBJ1-5, the full variable domain is GAGVSQSPRYKVTKRGQDVALRCDPISGHVSLYWYRQALGQGPEFLTYFNYEAQQDKSGLPNDRFSAERPEGSISTLTIQRTEQRDSAMYRCASSLNGNSNQPQHFGDGTRLSIL.

The chain couples TRBV4-2 to TRBJ2-3; TRBD2 matches at 11 bases. CDR1 and CDR2 from the germline V gene are LGHNA and YNFKEQ. V gave up 0 bases and J gave up 3 bases; unmatched junction bases: 5. The CDR3 totals 17 residues. DNA of the CDR3: TGTGCCAGCAGCCAAGATCGTAGCGGGGGGGAAACAGATACGCAGTATTTT. Translating it yields CASSQDRSGGETDTQYF.

This chain connects TRBV7-8 to TRBJ2-3; tentatively, D is TRBD1 (5 bases). CDR3 length equals 15 residues. V was clipped by 5 bases and J by 5 bases, with 17 bases between them. The V gene's germline CDR1 is SGHVS and CDR2 FQNEAQ. In nucleotides, the CDR3 is TGTGCCAGCAGCCCCGAAGGTCTGGACATAGATACGCAGTATTTT. Translating gives CASSPEGLDIDTQYF.